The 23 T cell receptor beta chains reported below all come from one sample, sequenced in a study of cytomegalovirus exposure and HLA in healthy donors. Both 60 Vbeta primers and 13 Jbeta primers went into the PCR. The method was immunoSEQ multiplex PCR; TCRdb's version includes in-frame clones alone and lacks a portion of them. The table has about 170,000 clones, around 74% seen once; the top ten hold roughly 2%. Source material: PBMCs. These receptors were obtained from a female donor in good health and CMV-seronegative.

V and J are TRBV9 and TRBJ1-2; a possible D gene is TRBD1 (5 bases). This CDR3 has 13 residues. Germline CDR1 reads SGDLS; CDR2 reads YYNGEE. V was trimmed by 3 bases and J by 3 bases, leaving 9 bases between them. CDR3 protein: CASSAQGDYGYTF. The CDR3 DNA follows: TGTGCCAGCAGCGCCCAGGGTGACTATGGCTACACCTTC.

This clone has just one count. CDR3 coding DNA: TGCGCCAGCAGAGGGACTAGCGGGAGGGCCCGTCGGGGCACAGATACGCAGTATTTT. Its translation is CASRGTSGRARRGTDTQYF. This chain connects TRBV4-1 to TRBJ2-3, with 16 nucleotides matching TRBD2. V shed 6 bases and J 1 base; nucleotides not matched to a gene: 10. CDR3 length: 19 residues. Germline loops: CDR1 MGHRA, CDR2 YSYEKL.

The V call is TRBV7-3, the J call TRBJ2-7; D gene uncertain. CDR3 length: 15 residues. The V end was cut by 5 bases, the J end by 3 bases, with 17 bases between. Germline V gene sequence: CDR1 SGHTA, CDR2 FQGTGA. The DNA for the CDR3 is TGTGCCAGCAGCCCCCTCCCAGGCATGCTCTACGAGCAGTACTTC. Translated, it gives CASSPLPGMLYEQYF.

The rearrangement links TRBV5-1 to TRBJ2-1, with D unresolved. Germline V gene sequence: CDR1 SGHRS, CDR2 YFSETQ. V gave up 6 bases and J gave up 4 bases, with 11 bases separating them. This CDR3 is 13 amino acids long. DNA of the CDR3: TGCGCCAGCACCCTCGACGGGTACAATGAGCAGTTCTTC. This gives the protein CASTLDGYNEQFF.

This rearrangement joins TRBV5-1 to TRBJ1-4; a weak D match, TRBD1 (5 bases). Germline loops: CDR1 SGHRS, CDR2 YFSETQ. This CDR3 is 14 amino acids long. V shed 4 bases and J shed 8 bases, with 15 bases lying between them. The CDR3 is CASSGVGGSEKLFF. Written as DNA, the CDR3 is TGCGCCAGCAGCGGGGTCGGGGGAAGCGAAAAACTGTTTTTT.

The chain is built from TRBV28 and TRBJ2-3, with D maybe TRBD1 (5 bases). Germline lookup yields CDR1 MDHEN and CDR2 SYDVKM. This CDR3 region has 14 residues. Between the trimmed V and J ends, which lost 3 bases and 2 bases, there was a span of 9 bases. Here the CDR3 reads CASSFSGLTDTQYF. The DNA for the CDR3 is TGTGCCAGCAGTTTTTCAGGGCTCACAGATACGCAGTATTTT.

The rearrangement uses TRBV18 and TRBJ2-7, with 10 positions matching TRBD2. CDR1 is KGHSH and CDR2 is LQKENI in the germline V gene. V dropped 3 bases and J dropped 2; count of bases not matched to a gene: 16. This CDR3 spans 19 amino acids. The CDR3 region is CASSPRRIASGSLAYEQYF. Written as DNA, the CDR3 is TGTGCCAGCTCACCCCGGAGGATTGCTAGCGGGAGTCTTGCCTACGAGCAGTACTTC.

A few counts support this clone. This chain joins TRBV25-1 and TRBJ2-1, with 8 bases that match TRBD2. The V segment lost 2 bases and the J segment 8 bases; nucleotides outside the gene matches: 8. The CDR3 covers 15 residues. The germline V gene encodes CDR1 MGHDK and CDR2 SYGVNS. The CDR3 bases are TGTGCCAGCAGTGAACAGGGACTAGAGGAAGATGAGCAGTTCTTC. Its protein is CASSEQGLEEDEQFF. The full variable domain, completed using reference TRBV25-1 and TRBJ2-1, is EADIYQTPRYLVIGTGKKITLECSQTMGHDKMYWYQQDPGMELHLIHYSYGVNSTEKGDLSSESTVSRIRTEHFPLTLESARPSHTSQYLCASSEQGLEEDEQFFGPGTRLTVL.

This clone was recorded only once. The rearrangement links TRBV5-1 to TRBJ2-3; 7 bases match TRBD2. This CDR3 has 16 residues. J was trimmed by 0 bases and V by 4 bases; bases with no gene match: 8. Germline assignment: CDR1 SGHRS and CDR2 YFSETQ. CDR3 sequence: CASSPPASGSTDTQYF. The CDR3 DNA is TGCGCCAGCAGCCCCCCGGCTAGCGGTAGCACAGATACGCAGTATTTT.

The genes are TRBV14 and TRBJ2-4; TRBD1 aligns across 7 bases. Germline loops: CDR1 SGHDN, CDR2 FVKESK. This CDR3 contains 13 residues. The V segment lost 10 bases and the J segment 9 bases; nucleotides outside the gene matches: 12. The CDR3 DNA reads TGTGCCACCGCTTGGGACAGATCAGGCATTCAGTACTTC. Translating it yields CATAWDRSGIQYF.

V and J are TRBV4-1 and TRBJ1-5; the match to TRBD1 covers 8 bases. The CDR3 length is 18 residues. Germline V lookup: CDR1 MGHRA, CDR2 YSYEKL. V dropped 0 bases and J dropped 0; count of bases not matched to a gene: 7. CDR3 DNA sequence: TGCGCCAGCAGCCAAGAGGGAACAGGGGGTAATAGCAATCAGCCCCAGCATTTT. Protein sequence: CASSQEGTGGNSNQPQHF.

The CDR3: CASRPGTSVDPGYF. The CDR3 DNA is TGTGCCAGCAGACCCGGGACTAGTGTGGACCCTGGGTATTTT. The rearrangement joins TRBV28 to TRBJ2-3, with TRBD2 matching over 8 bases. J lost 14 bases, V lost 6 bases, and 16 bases had no gene match. The CDR3 has 14 amino acids. In germline, CDR1 is MDHEN, CDR2 SYDVKM.

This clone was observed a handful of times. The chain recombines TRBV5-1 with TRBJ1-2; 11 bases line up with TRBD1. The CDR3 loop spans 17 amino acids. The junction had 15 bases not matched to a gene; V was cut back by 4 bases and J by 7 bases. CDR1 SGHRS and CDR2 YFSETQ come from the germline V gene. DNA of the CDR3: TGCGCCAGCAGCATTCGCCCCCCGGGACAGGGGGTAGGTGGCTACACCTTC. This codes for CASSIRPPGQGVGGYTF.

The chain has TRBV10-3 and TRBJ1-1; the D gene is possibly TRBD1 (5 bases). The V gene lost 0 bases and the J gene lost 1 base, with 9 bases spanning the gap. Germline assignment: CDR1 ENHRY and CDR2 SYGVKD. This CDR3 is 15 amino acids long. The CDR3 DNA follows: TGTGCCATCAGTGAGTCGATGGGGGGGAACACTGAAGCTTTCTTT. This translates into CAISESMGGNTEAFF.

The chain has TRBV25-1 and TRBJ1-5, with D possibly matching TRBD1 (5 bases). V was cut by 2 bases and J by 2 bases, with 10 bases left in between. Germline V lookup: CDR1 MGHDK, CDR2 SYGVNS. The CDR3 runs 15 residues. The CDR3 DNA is TGTGCCAGCAGTGAACAGGGTCTAGGCAATCAGCCCCAGCATTTT. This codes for CASSEQGLGNQPQHF.

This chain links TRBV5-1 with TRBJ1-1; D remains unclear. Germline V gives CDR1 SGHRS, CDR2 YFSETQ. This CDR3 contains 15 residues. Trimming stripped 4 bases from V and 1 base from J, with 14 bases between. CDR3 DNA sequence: TGCGCCAGCAGCGAGCATCCCGGCGGGAACACTGAAGCTTTCTTT. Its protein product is CASSEHPGGNTEAFF.

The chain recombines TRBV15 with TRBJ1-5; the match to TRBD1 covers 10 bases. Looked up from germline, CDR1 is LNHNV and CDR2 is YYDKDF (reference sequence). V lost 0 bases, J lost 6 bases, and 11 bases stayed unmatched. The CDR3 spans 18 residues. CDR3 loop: CATSREGTGALKGQPQHF. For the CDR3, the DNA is TGTGCCACCAGCAGAGAGGGGACAGGGGCCCTCAAGGGTCAGCCCCAGCATTTT.

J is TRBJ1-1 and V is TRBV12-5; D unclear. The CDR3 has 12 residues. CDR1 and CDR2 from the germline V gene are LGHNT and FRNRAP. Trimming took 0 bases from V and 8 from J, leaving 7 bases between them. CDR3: CASGLVAGEAFF. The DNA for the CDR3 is TGTGCTAGTGGTTTGGTGGCGGGGGAAGCTTTCTTT.

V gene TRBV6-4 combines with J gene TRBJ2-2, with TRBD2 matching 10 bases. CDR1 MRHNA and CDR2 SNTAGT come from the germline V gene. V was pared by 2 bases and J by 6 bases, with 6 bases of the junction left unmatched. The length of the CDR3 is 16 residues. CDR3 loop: CASSDGLAGEAGELFF. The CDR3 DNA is TGTGCCAGCAGTGACGGGCTAGCGGGAGAGGCCGGGGAGCTGTTTTTT.

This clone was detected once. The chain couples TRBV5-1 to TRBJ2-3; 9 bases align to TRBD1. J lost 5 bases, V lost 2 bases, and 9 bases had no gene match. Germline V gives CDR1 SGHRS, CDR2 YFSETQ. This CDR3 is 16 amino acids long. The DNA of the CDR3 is TGCGCCAGCAGCTTCTGGACAGGGGAGGTTGGAGATACGCAGTATTTT. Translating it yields CASSFWTGEVGDTQYF.

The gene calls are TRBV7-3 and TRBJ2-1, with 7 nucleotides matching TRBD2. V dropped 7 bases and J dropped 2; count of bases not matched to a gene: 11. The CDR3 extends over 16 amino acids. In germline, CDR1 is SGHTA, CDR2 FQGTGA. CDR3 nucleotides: TGTGCCAGCACGCCCTCCCAGCGGGGAACCTACAATGAGCAGTTCTTC. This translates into CASTPSQRGTYNEQFF.

The CDR3 reads CASSRTNGNVLTF. CDR3 in DNA: TGTGCCAGCAGCAGGACAAACGGCAACGTCCTGACTTTC. The chain uses TRBV7-6 and TRBJ2-6; weak D call: TRBD1 (5 bases). Germline values: CDR1 SGHVS, CDR2 FNYEAQ. The CDR3 is made up of 13 amino acids. The V gene lost 5 bases and the J gene lost 9 bases, with 11 bases spanning the gap.

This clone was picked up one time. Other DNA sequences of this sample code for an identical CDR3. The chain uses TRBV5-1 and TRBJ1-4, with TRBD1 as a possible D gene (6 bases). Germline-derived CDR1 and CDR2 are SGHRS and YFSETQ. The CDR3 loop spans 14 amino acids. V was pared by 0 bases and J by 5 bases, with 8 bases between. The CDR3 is CASSLGQGNEKLFF. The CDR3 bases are TGCGCCAGCAGCTTGGGCCAGGGGAATGAAAAACTGTTTTTT.